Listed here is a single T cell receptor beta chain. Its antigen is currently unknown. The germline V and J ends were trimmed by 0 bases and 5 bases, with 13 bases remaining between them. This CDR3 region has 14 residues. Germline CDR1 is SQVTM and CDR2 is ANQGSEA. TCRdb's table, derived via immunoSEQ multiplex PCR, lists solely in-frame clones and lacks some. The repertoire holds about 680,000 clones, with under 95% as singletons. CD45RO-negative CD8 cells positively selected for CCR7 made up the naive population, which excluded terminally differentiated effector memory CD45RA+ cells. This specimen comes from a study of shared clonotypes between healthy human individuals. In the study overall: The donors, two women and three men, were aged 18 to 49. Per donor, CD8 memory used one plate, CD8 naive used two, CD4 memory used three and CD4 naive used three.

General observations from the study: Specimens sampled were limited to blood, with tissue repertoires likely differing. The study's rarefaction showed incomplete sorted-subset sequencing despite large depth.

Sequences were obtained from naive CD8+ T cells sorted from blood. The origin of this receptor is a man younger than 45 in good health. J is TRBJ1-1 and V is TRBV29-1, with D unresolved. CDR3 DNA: TGCAGCGTTGAAGATCGGGCCCACGGGACTGAAGCTTTCTTT. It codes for CSVEDRAHGTEAFF.